The 7 T cell receptor beta chains presented below share a single source sample, sequenced in a study of cytomegalovirus exposure and HLA in healthy donors. The PCR was carried out with 60 Vbeta primers and 13 Jbeta primers. Data came from immunoSEQ multiplex PCR; TCRdb stores just in-frame clones and leaves some out. The data show about 200,000 clones, and the top ten clones hold approximately 6.4%. Sequencing input: PBMCs. The receptors stem from a man aged 25-45 years in good health and CMV-seronegative.

V usage is TRBV16 and J usage is TRBJ1-1, with D uncertain. V lost 1 base and J lost 3, with 6 bases in between. The CDR3 contains 13 residues. CDR1 is KGHSY, CDR2 FQNENV, per germline. The CDR3 DNA reads as TGTGCCAGCAGCCAATACAGATACACTGAAGCTTTCTTT. This codes for CASSQYRYTEAFF. Full variable domain (outside the CDR3, taken from reference TRBV16 and TRBJ1-1): GEEVAQTPKHLVRGEGQKAKLYCAPIKGHSYVFWYQQVLKNEFKFLISFQNENVFDETGMPKERFSAKCLPNSPCSLEIQATKLEDSAVYFCASSQYRYTEAFFGQGTRLTVV.

The V call is TRBV18, the J call TRBJ1-1, with D tentatively TRBD1 (5 bases). Deletions cut 4 bases from V and 1 base from J, with 16 bases between. The CDR3 covers 16 residues. Germline CDR1 reads KGHSH; CDR2 reads LQKENI. The CDR3 is CASSLGPGYGNTEAFF. The CDR3, as DNA: TGTGCCAGCTCACTTGGGCCAGGGTACGGGAACACTGAAGCTTTCTTT.

This chain connects TRBV27 to TRBJ2-5, with D maybe TRBD2 (5 bases). V lost 0 bases and J lost 0, with 11 bases in between. CDR1 is MNHEY and CDR2 is SMNVEV in the germline V gene (reference sequence). This CDR3 contains 16 residues. The DNA for the CDR3 is TGTGCCAGCAGTTTATCGCTGCGGGCCTACCAAGAGACCCAGTACTTC. Translated, it gives CASSLSLRAYQETQYF.

The chain is built from TRBV15 and TRBJ1-1, with D hard to call. Trimming left V 0 bases short and J 3 bases short, with 5 bases between. CDR1 and CDR2 (germline): LNHNV, YYDKDF (reference sequence). This CDR3 is built from 13 residues. The CDR3 region is CATSRDFDTEAFF. In DNA form, the CDR3 reads TGTGCCACCAGCAGAGATTTCGACACTGAAGCTTTCTTT. The full variable domain, completed using reference TRBV15 and TRBJ1-1, is DAMVIQNPRYQVTQFGKPVTLSCSQTLNHNVMYWYQQKSSQAPKLLFHYYDKDFNNEADTPDNFQSRRPNTSFCFLDIRSPGLGDTAMYLCATSRDFDTEAFFGQGTRLTVV.

The chain carries TRBV5-4 and TRBJ1-1; tentatively, D is TRBD1 (5 bases). The CDR3 is 14 amino acids. Germline CDR1 is SGHNT and CDR2 is YYREEE (reference sequence). V shed 3 bases and J shed 0 bases, with 9 bases lying between them. CDR3 amino acids: CASSSLQVNTEAFF. The CDR3 bases are TGTGCCAGCAGCTCATTACAGGTGAACACTGAAGCTTTCTTT.

V gene TRBV5-1 combines with J gene TRBJ1-3, with D unresolved. There are 16 residues in the CDR3. Trimming removed 0 bases from V and 0 bases from J, with 10 bases in between. The germline V gene has CDR1 SGHRS and CDR2 YFSETQ. The DNA of the CDR3 is TGCGCCAGCAGCTTGGAGCGGAGAAGCTCTGGAAACACCATATATTTT. Residues: CASSLERRSSGNTIYF.

The chain joins TRBV7-9 to TRBJ2-7, with no clear D. CDR3 length: 12 amino acids. Germline V lookup: CDR1 SEHNR, CDR2 FQNEAQ (reference sequence). V lost 5 bases and J 4 bases, leaving 9 bases between the germline ends. CDR3 residues: CASSPTEYEQYF. CDR3 nucleotide sequence: TGTGCCAGCAGCCCAACAGAGTACGAGCAGTACTTC. The whole variable domain, filled in from reference TRBV7-9 and TRBJ2-7, reads DTGVSQNPRHKITKRGQNVTFRCDPISEHNRLYWYRQTLGQGPEFLTYFQNEAQLEKSRLLSDRFSAERPKGSFSTLEIQRTEQGDSAMYLCASSPTEYEQYFGPGTRLTVT.